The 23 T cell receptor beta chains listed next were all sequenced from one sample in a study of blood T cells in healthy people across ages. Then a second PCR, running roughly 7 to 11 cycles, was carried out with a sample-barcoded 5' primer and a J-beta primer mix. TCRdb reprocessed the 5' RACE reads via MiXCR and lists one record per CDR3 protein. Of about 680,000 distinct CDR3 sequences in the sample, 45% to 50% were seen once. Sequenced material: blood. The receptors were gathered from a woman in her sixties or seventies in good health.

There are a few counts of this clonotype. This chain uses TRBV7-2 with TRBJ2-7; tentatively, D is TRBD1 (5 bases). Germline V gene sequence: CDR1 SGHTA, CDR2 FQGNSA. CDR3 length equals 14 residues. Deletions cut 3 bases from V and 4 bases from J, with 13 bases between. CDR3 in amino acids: CASSFLQGSYEQYF. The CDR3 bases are TGTGCCAGCAGCTTCCTGCAGGGTTCGTACGAGCAGTACTTC.

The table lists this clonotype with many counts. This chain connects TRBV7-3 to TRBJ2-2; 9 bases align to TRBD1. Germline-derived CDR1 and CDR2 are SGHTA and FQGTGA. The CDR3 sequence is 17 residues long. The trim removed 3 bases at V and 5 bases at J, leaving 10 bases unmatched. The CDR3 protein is CASSFIPPGQGTGELFF. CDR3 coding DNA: TGTGCCAGCAGCTTTATACCGCCGGGACAGGGAACCGGGGAGCTGTTTTTT.

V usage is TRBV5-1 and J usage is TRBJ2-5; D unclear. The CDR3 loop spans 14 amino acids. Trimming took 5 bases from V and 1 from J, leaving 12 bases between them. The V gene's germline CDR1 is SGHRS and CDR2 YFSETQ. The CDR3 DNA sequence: TGCGCCAGCAGTCGCGGAAACAGCCAAGAGACCCAGTACTTC. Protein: CASSRGNSQETQYF.

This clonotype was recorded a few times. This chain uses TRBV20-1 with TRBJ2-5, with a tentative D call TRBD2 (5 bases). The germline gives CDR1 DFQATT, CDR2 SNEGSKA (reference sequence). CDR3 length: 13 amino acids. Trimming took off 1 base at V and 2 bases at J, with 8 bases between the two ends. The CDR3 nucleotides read TGCAGTGCTAGAGTTACGGGGCAAGAGACCCAGTACTTC. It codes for CSARVTGQETQYF.

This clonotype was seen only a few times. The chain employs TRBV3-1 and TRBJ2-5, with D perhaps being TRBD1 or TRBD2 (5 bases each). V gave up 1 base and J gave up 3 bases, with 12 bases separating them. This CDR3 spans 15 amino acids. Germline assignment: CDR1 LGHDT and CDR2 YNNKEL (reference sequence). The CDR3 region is CASSQVIGTKETQYF. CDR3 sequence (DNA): TGTGCCAGCAGCCAAGTAATTGGGACCAAAGAGACCCAGTACTTC.

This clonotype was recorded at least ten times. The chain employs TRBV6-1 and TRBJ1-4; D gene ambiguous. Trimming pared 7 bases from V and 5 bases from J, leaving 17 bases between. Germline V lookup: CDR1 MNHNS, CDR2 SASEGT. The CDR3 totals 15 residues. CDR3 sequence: CASITRTVENEKLFF. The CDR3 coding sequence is TGTGCCAGCATAACGAGGACGGTAGAGAATGAAAAACTGTTTTTT.

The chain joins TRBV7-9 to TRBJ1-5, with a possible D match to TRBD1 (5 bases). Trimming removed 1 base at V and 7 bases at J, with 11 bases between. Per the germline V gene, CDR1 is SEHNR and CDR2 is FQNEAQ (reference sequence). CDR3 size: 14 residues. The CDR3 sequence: CASSLGGYLQPQHF. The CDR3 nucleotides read TGTGCCAGCAGCTTAGGGGGGTACCTACAGCCCCAGCATTTT. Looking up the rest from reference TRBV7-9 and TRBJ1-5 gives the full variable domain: DTGVSQNPRHKITKRGQNVTFRCDPISEHNRLYWYRQTLGQGPEFLTYFQNEAQLEKSRLLSDRFSAERPKGSFSTLEIQRTEQGDSAMYLCASSLGGYLQPQHFGDGTRLSIL.

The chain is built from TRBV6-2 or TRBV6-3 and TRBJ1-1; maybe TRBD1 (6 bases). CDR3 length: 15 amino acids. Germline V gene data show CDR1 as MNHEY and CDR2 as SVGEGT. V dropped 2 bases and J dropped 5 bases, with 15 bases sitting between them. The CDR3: CASSYEVQGQTEAFF. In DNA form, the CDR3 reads TGTGCCAGCAGTTACGAGGTACAGGGCCAAACTGAAGCTTTCTTT.

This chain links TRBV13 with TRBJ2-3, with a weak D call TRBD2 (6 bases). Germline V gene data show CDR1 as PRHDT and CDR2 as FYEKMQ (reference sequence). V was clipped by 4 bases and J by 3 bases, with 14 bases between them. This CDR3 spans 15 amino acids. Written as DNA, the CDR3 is TGTGCCAGCAGCTGGGTGACTAGAAGGACAGATACGCAGTATTTT. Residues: CASSWVTRRTDTQYF.

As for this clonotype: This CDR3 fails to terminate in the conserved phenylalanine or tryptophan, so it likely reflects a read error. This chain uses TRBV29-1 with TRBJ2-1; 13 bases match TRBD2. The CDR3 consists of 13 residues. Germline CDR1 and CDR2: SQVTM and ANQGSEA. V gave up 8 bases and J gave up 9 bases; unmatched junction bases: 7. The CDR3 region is CSSGTSGTSEQFV. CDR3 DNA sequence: TGCAGCAGTGGGACTAGCGGGACGAGTGAGCAGTTCGTC.

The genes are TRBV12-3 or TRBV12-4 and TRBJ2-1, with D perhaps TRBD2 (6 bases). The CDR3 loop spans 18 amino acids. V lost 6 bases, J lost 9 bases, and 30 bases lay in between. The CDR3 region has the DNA TGTGCCAGCAGGCGCCCCGGGACTGGCGGGATCGGTGGGGGTGAGCAGTTCTTC. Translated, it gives CASRRPGTGGIGGGEQFF.

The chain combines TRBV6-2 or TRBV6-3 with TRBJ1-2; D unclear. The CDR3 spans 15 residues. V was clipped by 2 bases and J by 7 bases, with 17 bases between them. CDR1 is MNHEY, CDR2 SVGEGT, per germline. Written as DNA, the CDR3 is TGTGCCAGCAGTTACGGTGGGGAAAATTTACGTGGCTACACCTTC. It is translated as CASSYGGENLRGYTF.

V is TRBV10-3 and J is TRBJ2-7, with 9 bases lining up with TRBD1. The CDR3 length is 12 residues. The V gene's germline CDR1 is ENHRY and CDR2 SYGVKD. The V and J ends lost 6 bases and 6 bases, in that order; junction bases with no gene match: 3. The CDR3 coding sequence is TGTGCCATCAGGGGGACAGGGCGCGAGCAGTACTTC. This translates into CAIRGTGREQYF.

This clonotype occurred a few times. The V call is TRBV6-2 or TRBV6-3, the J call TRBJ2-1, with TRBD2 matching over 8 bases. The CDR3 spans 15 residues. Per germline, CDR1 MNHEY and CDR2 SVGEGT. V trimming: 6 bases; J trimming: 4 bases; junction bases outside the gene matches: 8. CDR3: CASRLPGLVYNEQFF. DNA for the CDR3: TGTGCCAGCAGATTACCGGGACTAGTTTACAATGAGCAGTTCTTC.

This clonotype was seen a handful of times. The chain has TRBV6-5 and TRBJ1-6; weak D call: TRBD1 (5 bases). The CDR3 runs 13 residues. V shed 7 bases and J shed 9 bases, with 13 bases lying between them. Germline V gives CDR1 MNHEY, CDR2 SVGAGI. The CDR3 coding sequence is TGTGCCAGCACGCGGGGGAATGGTTCACCCCTCCACTTT. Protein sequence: CASTRGNGSPLHF.

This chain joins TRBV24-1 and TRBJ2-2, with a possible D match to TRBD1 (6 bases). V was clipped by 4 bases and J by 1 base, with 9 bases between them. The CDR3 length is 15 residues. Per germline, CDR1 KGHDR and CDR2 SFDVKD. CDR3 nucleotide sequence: TGTGCCACCAGTGAGACAGGACGGAACACCGGGGAGCTGTTTTTT. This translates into CATSETGRNTGELFF.

CDR3 loop: CASSSDDSTTDTQYF. DNA for the CDR3: TGTGCCAGCAGCTCCGACGACTCTACGACAGATACGCAGTATTTT. The chain has TRBV7-2 and TRBJ2-3, with D uncertain. From germline, CDR1 is SGHTA and CDR2 FQGNSA. The V and J ends lost 4 bases and 3 bases respectively, with 14 bases between them. The CDR3 contains 15 residues.

The CDR3 here is CSARDSARVGDTQYF. The CDR3 nucleotides read TGCAGTGCTAGAGATTCCGCGAGGGTGGGGGATACGCAGTATTTT. The chain joins TRBV20-1 to TRBJ2-3, with D possibly TRBD2 on 5 matching bases. There are 15 residues in the CDR3. Per the germline V gene, CDR1 is DFQATT and CDR2 is SNEGSKA (reference sequence). V lost 0 bases, J lost 6 bases, and 16 bases lay in between.

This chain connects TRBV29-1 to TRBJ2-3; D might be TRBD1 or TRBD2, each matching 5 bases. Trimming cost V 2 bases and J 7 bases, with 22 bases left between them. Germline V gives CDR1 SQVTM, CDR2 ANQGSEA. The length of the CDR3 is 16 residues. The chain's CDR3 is CSVEHGSGTGENTQYF. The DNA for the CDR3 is TGCAGCGTTGAACATGGTTCCGGGACGGGCGAAAATACGCAGTATTTT.

CDR3 sequence reads: CSARRLISYEQYF. In nucleotides, the CDR3 is TGCAGTGCTAGGAGACTAATCTCCTACGAGCAGTACTTC. The gene calls are TRBV20-1 and TRBJ2-7, with a weak D call TRBD2 (5 bases). There are 13 residues in the CDR3. Germline CDR1 DFQATT, CDR2 SNEGSKA (reference sequence). The V gene lost 3 bases and the J gene lost 0 bases, with 9 bases spanning the gap.

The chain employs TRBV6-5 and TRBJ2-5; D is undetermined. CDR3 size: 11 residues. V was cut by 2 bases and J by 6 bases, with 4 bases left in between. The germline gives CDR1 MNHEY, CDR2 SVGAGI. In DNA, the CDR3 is TGTGCCAGCAGTTACGCCCAGACCCAGTACTTC. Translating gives CASSYAQTQYF.

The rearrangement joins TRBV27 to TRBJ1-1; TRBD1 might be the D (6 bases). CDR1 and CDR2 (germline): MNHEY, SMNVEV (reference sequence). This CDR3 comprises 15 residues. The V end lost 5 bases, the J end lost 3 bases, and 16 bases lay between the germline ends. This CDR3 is CASSPTLRTDTEAFF. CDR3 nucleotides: TGTGCCAGCAGTCCCACCCTAAGGACAGACACTGAAGCTTTCTTT.

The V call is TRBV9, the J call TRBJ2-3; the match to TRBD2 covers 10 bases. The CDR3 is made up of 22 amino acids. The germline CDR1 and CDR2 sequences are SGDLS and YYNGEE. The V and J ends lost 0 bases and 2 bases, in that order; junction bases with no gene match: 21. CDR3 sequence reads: CASSVDTQSPGLANKATDTQYF. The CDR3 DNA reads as TGTGCCAGCAGCGTAGATACCCAATCCCCGGGACTAGCGAACAAAGCCACAGATACGCAGTATTTT.